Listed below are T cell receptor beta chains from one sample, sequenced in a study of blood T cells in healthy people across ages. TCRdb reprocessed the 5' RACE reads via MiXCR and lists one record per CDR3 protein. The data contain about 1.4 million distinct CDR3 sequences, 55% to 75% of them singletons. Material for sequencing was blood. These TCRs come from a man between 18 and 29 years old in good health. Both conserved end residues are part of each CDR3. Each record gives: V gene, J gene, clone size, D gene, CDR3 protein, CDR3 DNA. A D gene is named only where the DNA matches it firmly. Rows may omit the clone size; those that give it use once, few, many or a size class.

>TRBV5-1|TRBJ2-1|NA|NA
CASSLVMGGAGLEQFF
TGCGCCAGCAGCTTGGTGATGGGGGGGGCAGGTCTTGAGCAGTTCTTC
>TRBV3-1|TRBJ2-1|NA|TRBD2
CASSQELAGVGSYNEQFF
TGTGCCAGCAGCCAAGAACTAGCGGGAGTGGGCTCCTACAATGAGCAGTTCTTC
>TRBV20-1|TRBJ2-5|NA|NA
CSADSDGSPETQYF
TGCAGTGCCGACAGTGACGGGAGTCCGGAGACCCAGTACTTC
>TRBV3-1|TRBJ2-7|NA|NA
CASSRRSSGEQYF
TGTGCCAGCAGCCGTAGGAGTTCGGGAGAGCAGTACTTC
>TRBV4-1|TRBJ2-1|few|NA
CASSRDSFENEQFF
TGCGCCAGCAGCAGGGACTCATTCGAGAATGAGCAGTTCTTC
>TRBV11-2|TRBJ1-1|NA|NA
CASSPWKWRRLNTEAFF
TGTGCCAGCAGCCCCTGGAAATGGCGCCGGTTGAACACTGAAGCTTTCTTT
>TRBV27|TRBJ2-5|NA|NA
CAASSIQRETQYF
TGTGCTGCCAGCAGCATCCAACGAGAGACCCAGTACTTC
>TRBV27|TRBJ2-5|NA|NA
CASSSGTVSQETQYF
TGTGCCAGCAGTTCCGGGACGGTCTCCCAAGAGACCCAGTACTTC
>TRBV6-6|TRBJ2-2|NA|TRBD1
CASSSGDRGYTGELFF
TGTGCCAGCAGTTCCGGGGACAGGGGGTACACCGGGGAGCTGTTTTTT
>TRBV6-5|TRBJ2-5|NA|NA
CASRDGGETQYF
TGTGCCAGCCGGGACGGGGGAGAGACCCAGTACTTC
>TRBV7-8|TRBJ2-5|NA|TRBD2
CASSLGLTSGTQETQYF
TGTGCCAGCAGCTTAGGTTTGACTAGCGGGACCCAAGAGACCCAGTACTTC
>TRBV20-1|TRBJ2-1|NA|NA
CSARDPAYNEQFF
TGCAGTGCTAGGGACCCCGCCTACAATGAGCAGTTCTTC
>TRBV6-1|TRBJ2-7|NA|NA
CASSLGETLYTYEQYF
TGTGCCAGCAGTTTAGGGGAGACGTTATACACCTACGAGCAGTACTTC
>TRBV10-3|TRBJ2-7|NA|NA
CAISESIETVISDYEQYF
TGTGCCATCAGTGAGTCGATTGAAACAGTGATTTCGGACTACGAGCAGTACTTC
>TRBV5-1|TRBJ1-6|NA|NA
CASSLVRSNNSPLHF
TGCGCCAGCAGCTTGGTTCGTTCCAATAATTCACCCCTCCACTTT
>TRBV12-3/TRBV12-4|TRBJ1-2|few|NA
CASTQGSRGYTF
TGTGCCAGCACCCAGGGTAGTCGGGGCTACACCTTC
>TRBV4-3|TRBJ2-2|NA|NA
CASSRDHHPGITGELFF
TGCGCCAGCAGCCGAGACCACCATCCAGGGATTACCGGGGAGCTGTTTTTT
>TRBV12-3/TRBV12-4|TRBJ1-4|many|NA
CASSPSTGKRNEKLFF
TGTGCCAGCAGCCCCTCCACAGGGAAAAGAAATGAAAAACTGTTTTTT
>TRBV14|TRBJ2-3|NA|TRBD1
CASSFPGQGEEDTQYF
TGTGCCAGCAGCTTCCCCGGACAGGGAGAAGAAGATACGCAGTATTTT
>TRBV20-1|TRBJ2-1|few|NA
CSAEGRNEQFF
TGCAGTGCTGAAGGACGCAATGAGCAGTTCTTC
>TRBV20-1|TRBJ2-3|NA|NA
CSAKDLTGGDTQYF
TGCAGTGCTAAGGACCTGACAGGAGGAGATACGCAGTATTTT
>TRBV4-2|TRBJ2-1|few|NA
CASSLLRGSREQFF
TGTGCCAGCAGCCTTCTTAGAGGATCTCGGGAGCAGTTCTTC
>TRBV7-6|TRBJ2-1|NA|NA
CASSKDQIHEQFF
TGTGCCAGCAGCAAGGACCAGATCCATGAGCAGTTCTTC
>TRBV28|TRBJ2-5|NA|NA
CASSYFGSGGETQYF
TGTGCCAGCAGTTATTTCGGGTCAGGTGGAGAGACCCAGTACTTC